The sequence of this TCR beta chain was determined in a study of T cell changes during pregnancy in multiple sclerosis. The assay was immunoSEQ multiplex PCR, and TCRdb's table has in-frame clones only and misses some. The sample lists roughly 76,000 clones, 80% to 95% occurring once. Germline V gene lookup returns CDR1 GTSNPN and CDR2 SVGIG (reference sequence). The germline V and J ends were trimmed by 2 bases and 1 base, with 20 bases remaining between them. This CDR3 has 17 residues. The chain joins TRBV30 to TRBJ1-1, with D possibly being TRBD1 (5 bases). The sample here was CD4+ T cells from peripheral blood mononuclear cells, taken in the second trimester of pregnancy. This receptor was taken from a female donor with multiple sclerosis, enrolled in a pregnancy study. The CDR3 protein is CAWSFPGMVRGNTEAFF. CDR3 nucleotides: TGTGCCTGGAGTTTCCCAGGGATGGTGCGGGGGAACACTGAAGCTTTCTTT. Supplemented by reference TRBV30 and TRBJ1-1, the full variable domain reads SQTIHQWPATLVQPVGSPLSLECTVEGTSNPNLYWYRQAAGRGLQLLFYSVGIGQISSEVPQNLSASRPQDRQFILSSKKLLLSDSGFYLCAWSFPGMVRGNTEAFFGQGTRLTVV.